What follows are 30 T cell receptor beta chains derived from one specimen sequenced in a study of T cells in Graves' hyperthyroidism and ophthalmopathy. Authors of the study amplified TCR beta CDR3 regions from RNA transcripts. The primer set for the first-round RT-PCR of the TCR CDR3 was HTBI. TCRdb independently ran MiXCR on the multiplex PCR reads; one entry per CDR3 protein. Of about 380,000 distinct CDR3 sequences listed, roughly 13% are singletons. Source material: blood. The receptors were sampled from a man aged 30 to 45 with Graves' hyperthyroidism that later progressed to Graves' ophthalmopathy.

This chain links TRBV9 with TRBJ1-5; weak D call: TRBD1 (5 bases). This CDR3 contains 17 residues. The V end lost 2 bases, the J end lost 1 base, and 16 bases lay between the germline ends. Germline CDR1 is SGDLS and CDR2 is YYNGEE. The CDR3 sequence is CASSVWDREESNQPQHF. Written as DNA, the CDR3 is TGTGCCAGCAGCGTTTGGGACCGGGAGGAGAGCAATCAGCCCCAGCATTTT.

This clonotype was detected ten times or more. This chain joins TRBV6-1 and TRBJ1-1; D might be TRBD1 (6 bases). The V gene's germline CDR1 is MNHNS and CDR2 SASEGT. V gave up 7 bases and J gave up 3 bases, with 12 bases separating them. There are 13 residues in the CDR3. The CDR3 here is CASINRVHTEAFF. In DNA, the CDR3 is TGTGCCAGCATCAACAGGGTACACACTGAAGCTTTCTTT.

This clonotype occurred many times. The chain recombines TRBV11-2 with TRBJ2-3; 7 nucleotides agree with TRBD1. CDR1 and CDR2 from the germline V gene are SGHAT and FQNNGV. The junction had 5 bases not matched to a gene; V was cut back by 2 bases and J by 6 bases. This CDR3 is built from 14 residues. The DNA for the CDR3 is TGTGCCAGCAGCTTACCAGACAGGGCCGATACGCAGTATTTT. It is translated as CASSLPDRADTQYF.

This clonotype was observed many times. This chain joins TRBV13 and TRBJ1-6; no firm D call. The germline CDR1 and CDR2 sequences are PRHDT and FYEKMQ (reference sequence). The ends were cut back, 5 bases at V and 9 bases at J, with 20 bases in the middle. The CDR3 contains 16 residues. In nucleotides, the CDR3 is TGTGCCAGCAGCACCAGGACCACCGGGGTACTTTCACCCCTCCACTTT. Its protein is CASSTRTTGVLSPLHF.

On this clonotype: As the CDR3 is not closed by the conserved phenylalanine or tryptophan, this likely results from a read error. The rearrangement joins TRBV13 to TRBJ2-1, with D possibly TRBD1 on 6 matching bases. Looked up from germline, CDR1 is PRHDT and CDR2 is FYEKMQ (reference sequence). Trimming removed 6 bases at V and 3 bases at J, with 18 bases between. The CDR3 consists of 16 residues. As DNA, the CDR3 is TGTGCCAGCAGATACGAAGGGGGTGAGAACTACAATGAGCAGTTCCTC. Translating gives CASRYEGGENYNEQFL.

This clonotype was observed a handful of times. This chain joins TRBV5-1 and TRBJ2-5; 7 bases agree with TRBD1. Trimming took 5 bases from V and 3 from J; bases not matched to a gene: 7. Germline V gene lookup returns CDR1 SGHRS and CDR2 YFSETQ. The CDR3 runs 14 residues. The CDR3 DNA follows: TGCGCCAGCAGTGACGGGACAGCAAAAGAGACCCAGTACTTC. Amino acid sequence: CASSDGTAKETQYF.

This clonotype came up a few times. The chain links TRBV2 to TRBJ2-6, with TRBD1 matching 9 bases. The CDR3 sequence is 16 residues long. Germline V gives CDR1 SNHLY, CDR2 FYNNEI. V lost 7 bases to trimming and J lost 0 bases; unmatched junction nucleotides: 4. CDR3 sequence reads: CASNPGQGSGANVLTF. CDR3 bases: TGTGCCAGCAACCCGGGACAGGGCTCTGGGGCCAACGTCCTGACTTTC.

CDR3 sequence: CASSESTDYGYTF. The CDR3 coding sequence is TGCGCCAGCAGTGAGTCGACGGACTATGGCTACACCTTC. The rearrangement uses TRBV10-1 and TRBJ1-2; D is undetermined. Trimming took 0 bases from V and 3 from J, leaving 5 bases between them. The CDR3 runs to 13 residues. Germline V gene lookup returns CDR1 WNHNN and CDR2 SYGVQD (reference sequence).

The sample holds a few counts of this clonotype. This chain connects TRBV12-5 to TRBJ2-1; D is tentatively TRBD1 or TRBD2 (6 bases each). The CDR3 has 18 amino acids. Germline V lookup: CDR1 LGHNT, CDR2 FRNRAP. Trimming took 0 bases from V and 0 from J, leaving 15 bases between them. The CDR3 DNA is TGTGCTAGTGGTTTGGTACTACCGGGGGCCAGCTCCTACAATGAGCAGTTCTTC. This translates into CASGLVLPGASSYNEQFF.

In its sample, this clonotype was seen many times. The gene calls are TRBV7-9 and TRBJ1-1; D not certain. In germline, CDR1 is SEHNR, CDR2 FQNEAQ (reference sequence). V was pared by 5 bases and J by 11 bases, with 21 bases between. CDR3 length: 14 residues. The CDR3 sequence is CASSLRPETGNAFF. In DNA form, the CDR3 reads TGTGCCAGCAGCCTCCGGCCGGAGACGGGGAACGCTTTCTTT.

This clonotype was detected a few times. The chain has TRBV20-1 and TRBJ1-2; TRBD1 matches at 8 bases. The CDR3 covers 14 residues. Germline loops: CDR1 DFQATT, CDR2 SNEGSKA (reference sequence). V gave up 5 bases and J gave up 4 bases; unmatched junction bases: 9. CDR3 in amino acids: CSAGGTGILYGYTF. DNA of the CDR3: TGCAGTGCTGGCGGGACAGGAATCCTCTATGGCTACACCTTC.

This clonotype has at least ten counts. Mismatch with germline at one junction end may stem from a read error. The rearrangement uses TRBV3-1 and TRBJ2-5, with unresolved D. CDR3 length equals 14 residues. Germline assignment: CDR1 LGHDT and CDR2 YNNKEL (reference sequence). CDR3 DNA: TGTGCCAGCAGTCAAGAGTCAGGTGGGGAGACCCAGTACTTC. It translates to CASSQESGGETQYF.

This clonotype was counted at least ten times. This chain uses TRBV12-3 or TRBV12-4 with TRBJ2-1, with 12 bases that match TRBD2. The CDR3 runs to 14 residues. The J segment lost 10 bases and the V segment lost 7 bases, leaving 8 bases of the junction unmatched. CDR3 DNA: TGTGCCAGCATCCTAGCGGGGGGGCCCAACGAGCAGTTCTTC. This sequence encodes CASILAGGPNEQFF.

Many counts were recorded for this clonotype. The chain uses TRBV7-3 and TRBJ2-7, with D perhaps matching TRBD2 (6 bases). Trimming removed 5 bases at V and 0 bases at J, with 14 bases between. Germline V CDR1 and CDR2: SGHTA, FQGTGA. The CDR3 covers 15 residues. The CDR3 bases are TGTGCCAGCAGCCCATCCGGGACTCACTCCTACGAGCAGTACTTC. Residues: CASSPSGTHSYEQYF.

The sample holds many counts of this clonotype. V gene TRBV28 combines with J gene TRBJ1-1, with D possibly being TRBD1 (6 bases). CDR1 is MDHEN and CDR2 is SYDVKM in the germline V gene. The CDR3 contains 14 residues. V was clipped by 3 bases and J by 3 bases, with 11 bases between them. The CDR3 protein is CASSFPGGDTEAFF. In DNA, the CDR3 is TGTGCCAGCAGTTTCCCCGGGGGCGACACTGAAGCTTTCTTT. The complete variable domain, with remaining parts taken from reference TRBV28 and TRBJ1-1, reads DVKVTQSSRYLVKRTGEKVFLECVQDMDHENMFWYRQDPGLGLRLIYFSYDVKMKEKGDIPEGYSVSREKKERFSLILESASTNQTSMYLCASSFPGGDTEAFFGQGTRLTVV.

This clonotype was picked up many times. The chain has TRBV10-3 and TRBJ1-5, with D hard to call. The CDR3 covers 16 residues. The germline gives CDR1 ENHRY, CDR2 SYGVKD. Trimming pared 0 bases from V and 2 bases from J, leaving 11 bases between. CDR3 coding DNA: TGTGCCATCAGTGAGTCGCTCCTGGCCCGCAATCAGCCCCAGCATTTT. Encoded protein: CAISESLLARNQPQHF.

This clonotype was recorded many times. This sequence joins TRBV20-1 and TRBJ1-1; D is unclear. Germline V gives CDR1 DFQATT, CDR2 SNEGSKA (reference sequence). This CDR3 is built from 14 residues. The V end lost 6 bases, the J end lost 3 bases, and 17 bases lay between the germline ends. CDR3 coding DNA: TGCAGTGCAAGGCCGGCTAAGGGTGACACTGAAGCTTTCTTT. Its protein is CSARPAKGDTEAFF.

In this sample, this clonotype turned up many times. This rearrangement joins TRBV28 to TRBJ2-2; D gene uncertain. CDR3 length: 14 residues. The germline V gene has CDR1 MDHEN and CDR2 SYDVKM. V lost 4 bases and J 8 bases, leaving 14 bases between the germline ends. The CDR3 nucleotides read TGTGCCAGCAGTTCCCCGTCAACTCCGGGGGAGCTGTTTTTT. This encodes CASSSPSTPGELFF.

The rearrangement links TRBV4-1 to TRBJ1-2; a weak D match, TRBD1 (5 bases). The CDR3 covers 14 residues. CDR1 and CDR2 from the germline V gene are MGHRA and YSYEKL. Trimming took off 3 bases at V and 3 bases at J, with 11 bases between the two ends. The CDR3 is CASSHSPGDYGYTF. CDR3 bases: TGCGCCAGCAGCCACTCCCCGGGGGACTATGGCTACACCTTC.

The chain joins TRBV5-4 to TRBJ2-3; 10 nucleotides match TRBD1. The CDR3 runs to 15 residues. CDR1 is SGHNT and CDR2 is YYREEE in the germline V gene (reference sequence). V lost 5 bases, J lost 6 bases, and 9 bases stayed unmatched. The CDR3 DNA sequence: TGTGCCAGCAGATCTGGACAGGGGGTTAGGGATACGCAGTATTTT. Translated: CASRSGQGVRDTQYF.

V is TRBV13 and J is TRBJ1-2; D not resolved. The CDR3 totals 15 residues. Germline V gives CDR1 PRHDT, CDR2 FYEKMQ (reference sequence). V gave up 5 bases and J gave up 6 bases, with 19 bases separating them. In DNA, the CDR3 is TGTGCCAGCAGCGCCAGGAAAAAGGTAATCCATGGCTACACCTTC. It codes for CASSARKKVIHGYTF.

CDR3 DNA: TGTGCCAGCAGGCAGACAGGGGAGGTTTACGGCTACACCTTC. Translating gives CASRQTGEVYGYTF. The chain joins TRBV12-3 or TRBV12-4 to TRBJ1-2, with 8 positions matching TRBD1. The CDR3 has 14 amino acids. Losses at the gene ends were 6 bases for V and 8 bases for J; bases not matched to a gene: 11.

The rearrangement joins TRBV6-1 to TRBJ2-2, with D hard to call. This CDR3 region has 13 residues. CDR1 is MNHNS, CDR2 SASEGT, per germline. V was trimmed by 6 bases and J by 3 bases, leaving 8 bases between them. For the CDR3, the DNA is TGTGCCAGCAGATACACCTACACCGGGGAGCTGTTTTTT. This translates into CASRYTYTGELFF.

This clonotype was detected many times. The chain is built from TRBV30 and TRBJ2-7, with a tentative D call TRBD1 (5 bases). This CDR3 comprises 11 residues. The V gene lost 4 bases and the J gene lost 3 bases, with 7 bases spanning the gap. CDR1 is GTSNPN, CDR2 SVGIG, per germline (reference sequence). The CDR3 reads CAWTDSYEQYF. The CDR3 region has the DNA TGTGCCTGGACCGACAGCTACGAGCAGTACTTC.

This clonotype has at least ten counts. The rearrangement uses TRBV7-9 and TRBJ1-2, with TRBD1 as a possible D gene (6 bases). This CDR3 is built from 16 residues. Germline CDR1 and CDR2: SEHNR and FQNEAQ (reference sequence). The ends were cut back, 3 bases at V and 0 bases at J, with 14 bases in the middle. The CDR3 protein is CASSLDWGRANYGYTF. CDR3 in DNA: TGTGCCAGCAGCTTGGACTGGGGGCGAGCTAACTATGGCTACACCTTC.

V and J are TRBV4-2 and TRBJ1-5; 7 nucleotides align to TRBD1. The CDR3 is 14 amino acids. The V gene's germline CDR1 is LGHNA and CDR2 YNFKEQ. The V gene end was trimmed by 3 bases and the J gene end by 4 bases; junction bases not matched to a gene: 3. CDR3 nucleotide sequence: TGTGCCAGCAGCCAGCAACAGGGGAATCAGCCCCAGCATTTT. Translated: CASSQQQGNQPQHF.

The CDR3, as DNA: TGTGCCAGCAGTTACGTCGGAACCCGTGATGGCTACACCTTC. Translating it yields CASSYVGTRDGYTF. The chain joins TRBV6-9 to TRBJ1-2; D is unresolved. With 3 bases removed from V and 6 bases from J, the gap between germline ends came to 14 bases. CDR3 length equals 14 residues. Germline values: CDR1 MNHGY, CDR2 SVAAGI.

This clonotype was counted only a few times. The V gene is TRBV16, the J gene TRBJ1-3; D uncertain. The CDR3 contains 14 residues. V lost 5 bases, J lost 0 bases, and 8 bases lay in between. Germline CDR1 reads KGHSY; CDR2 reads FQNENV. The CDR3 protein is CASSEGNSGNTIYF. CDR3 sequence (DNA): TGTGCCAGCAGCGAAGGTAACTCTGGAAACACCATATATTTT.

In DNA, the CDR3 is TGTGCCACCAGCAGAGATGAAGGGGGTGGGGCCAACGTCCTGACTTTC. As protein: CATSRDEGGGANVLTF. The chain combines TRBV15 with TRBJ2-6, with a possible D match to TRBD1 (6 bases). This CDR3 contains 16 residues. V shed 0 bases and J shed 3 bases, with 9 bases lying between them. Germline V gene sequence: CDR1 LNHNV, CDR2 YYDKDF (reference sequence).

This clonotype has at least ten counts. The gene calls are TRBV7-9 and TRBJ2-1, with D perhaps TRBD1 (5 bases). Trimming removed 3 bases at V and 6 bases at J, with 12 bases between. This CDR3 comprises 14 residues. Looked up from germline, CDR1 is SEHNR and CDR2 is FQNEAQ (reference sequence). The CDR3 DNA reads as TGTGCCAGCAGCTTCCAGGGTGGTATCAATGAGCAGTTCTTC. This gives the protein CASSFQGGINEQFF.